This T cell receptor (beta chain) was identified during a study of cytomegalovirus exposure and HLA in healthy donors. Study outcomes and limitations: There were some V segments, including TRBV6-2 and TRBV6-3, excluded as indistinguishable. Previously analyzed data showed that most TCR beta V segments were productive at a frequency of about 87% or about 30%.

As regards this clone: Its antigen is still unknown.

PCR used 60 Vbeta primers and 13 Jbeta primers. As handled by the study authors: Among the unique TCR beta chains that a later analysis counted, around 82 million in all, about 11 million were shared. Clones were read by immunoSEQ multiplex PCR, and TCRdb kept only the in-frame ones, dropping some. V and J calls and clone size are given by that table; D and trimming were obtained from the DNA. The sample has roughly 140,000 clones; around 79% are singletons. CDR3 length: 12 residues. The V gene's germline CDR1 is MNHNS and CDR2 SASEGT. V was shortened by 7 bases and J by 8 bases, with 14 bases between the two germline ends. As for the donors, each was a healthy bone marrow donor.

The chain recombines TRBV6-1 with TRBJ1-2; TRBD1 is a possible D gene (6 bases). Sequenced input: PBMCs. The source of this sequence is a human donor in good health. The DNA for the CDR3 is TGTGCCAGCACGGCAGGGGCTGGCGGCTACACCTTC. It is translated as CASTAGAGGYTF.